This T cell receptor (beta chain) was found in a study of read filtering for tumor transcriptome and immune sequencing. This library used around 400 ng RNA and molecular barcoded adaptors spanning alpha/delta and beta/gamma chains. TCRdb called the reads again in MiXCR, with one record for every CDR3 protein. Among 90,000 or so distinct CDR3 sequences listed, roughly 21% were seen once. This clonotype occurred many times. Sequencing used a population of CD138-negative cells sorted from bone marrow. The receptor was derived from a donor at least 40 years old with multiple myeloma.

DNA of the CDR3: TGTGCCATCAGCCTACGACTAGCGGGGGCAGGGGGCACAGATACGCAGTATTTT. As protein: CAISLRLAGAGGTDTQYF. The genes are TRBV10-3 and TRBJ2-3, with TRBD2 matching over 12 bases. The CDR3 length is 18 residues. The germline gives CDR1 ENHRY, CDR2 SYGVKD. After removal of 6 bases from V and 1 base from J, the junction contained 11 bases not matched to a gene.